This T cell receptor (beta chain) was documented in a study of technical replicates of blood from a few donors. V was trimmed by 1 base and J by 1 base, leaving 7 bases between them. Germline V gene data show CDR1 as SEHNR and CDR2 as FQNEAQ (reference sequence). CDR3 length: 14 amino acids. TCRdb keeps only in-frame clones here, not all; method: immunoSEQ multiplex PCR. The repertoire has 9,000 to 15,000 clones, roughly 93% of them found once; the top ten carry 6.5% to 8%. The sequencing input was PBMCs. This sequence was found in a human donor in good health. The chain has TRBV7-9 and TRBJ1-1; D ambiguous. Here the CDR3 reads CASSLDQSNTEAFF. CDR3 nucleotides: TGTGCCAGCAGCTTAGATCAGTCGAACACTGAAGCTTTCTTT.